The rows below give T cell receptor beta chains drawn from one sample of a study of T-cell reconstitution after alpha-beta-depleted transplantation in children. TCRdb analysed the PCR reads with MiXCR anew, one entry per CDR3 protein. This table has approximately 47,000 distinct CDR3 sequences, around 50% appearing once. The sample was peripheral blood, taken before TCRalphabeta/CD19-depleted stem cell transplant. These receptors originate from a boy younger than two with SCID, due to receive a stem cell transplant. The CDR3 runs from the conserved cysteine through the conserved F or W. D genes are given only for firm matches. Part of the rows lack a size; the others show once, few, many or a class for expanded clones.

V gene	clone size	D gene	J gene	CDR3 length	CDR3 protein	CDR3 DNA
TRBV18	NA	NA	TRBJ2-5	13	CASSPGPSETQYF	TGTGCCAGCTCTCCGGGACCAAGTGAGACCCAGTACTTC
TRBV5-8	NA	NA	TRBJ2-4	16	CASSHLRTEAKNIQYF	TGTGCCAGCAGCCATCTTCGTACAGAGGCCAAAAACATTCAGTACTTC
TRBV5-1	NA	NA	TRBJ2-1	14	CASSLAGGVNEQFF	TGCGCCAGCAGCTTGGCCGGTGGGGTGAATGAGCAGTTCTTC
TRBV19	NA	NA	TRBJ2-7	16	CASSVQGREGAYEQYF	TGTGCCAGTAGTGTTCAGGGCAGGGAAGGAGCCTACGAGCAGTACTTC
TRBV6-1	NA	TRBD1	TRBJ1-1	16	CASGAGTGAGGTEAFF	TGTGCCAGCGGGGCGGGGACAGGGGCTGGTGGCACTGAAGCTTTCTTT
TRBV5-5	many	NA	TRBJ1-1	15	CASSITEGRNTEAFF	TGTGCCAGCAGCATCACGGAAGGTAGAAACACTGAAGCTTTCTTT
TRBV7-2	NA	TRBD2	TRBJ2-1	16	CASSMTSRSSYNEQFF	TGTGCCAGCAGCATGACTAGCCGAAGCTCCTACAATGAGCAGTTCTTC
TRBV9	NA	NA	TRBJ2-3	15	CASSVRPARTDTQYF	TGTGCCAGCAGCGTCCGCCCGGCCCGCACAGATACGCAGTATTTT
TRBV15	few	NA	TRBJ2-7	18	CATSDLRPLGTDAHEQYF	TGTGCCACCAGCGACTTAAGACCCCTTGGGACGGACGCCCACGAGCAGTACTTC
TRBV2	NA	NA	TRBJ2-7	14	CASQRDGGRYEQYF	TGTGCCAGTCAGAGGGACGGGGGACGCTACGAGCAGTACTTC
TRBV7-2	NA	TRBD2	TRBJ2-5	15	CASSFERGGWETQYF	TGTGCCAGCAGCTTCGAGCGGGGGGGCTGGGAGACCCAGTACTTC
TRBV15	many	TRBD2	TRBJ2-3	18	CATSREWASGTSTDTQYF	TGTGCCACCAGCAGAGAGTGGGCTAGCGGGACTAGCACAGATACGCAGTATTTT
TRBV13	NA	NA	TRBJ2-7	16	CASSTAQGVSSYEQYF	TGTGCCAGCAGCACCGCACAGGGCGTTTCCTCCTACGAGCAGTACTTC
TRBV4-1	few	TRBD2	TRBJ2-7	16	CASSQDLAGGTYEQYF	TGCGCCAGCAGCCAAGACCTAGCGGGGGGAACTTACGAGCAGTACTTC
TRBV5-1	NA	NA	TRBJ2-7	13	CASSLAADYEQYF	TGCGCCAGCAGCTTGGCCGCAGACTACGAGCAGTACTTC
TRBV20-1	NA	NA	TRBJ2-7	12	CSARVDSYEQYF	TGCAGTGCTAGAGTGGACAGCTACGAGCAGTACTTC
TRBV20-1	many	NA	TRBJ1-1	13	CSARDSRDTEAFF	TGCAGTGCTAGAGATTCGAGGGACACTGAAGCTTTCTTT
TRBV7-2	NA	TRBD1	TRBJ1-4	17	CASSLAGQGNTNEKLFF	TGTGCCAGCAGCTTAGCGGGACAGGGTAACACTAATGAAAAACTGTTTTTT
TRBV20-1	few	NA	TRBJ1-5	15	CSASGTGSSNQPQHF	TGCAGTGCTAGTGGGACGGGAAGTAGCAATCAGCCCCAGCATTTT
TRBV29-1	NA	TRBD2	TRBJ2-1	14	CSVHSGGPYNEQFF	TGCAGCGTGCACTCGGGGGGGCCCTACAATGAGCAGTTCTTC
TRBV5-1	NA	TRBD2	TRBJ2-2	15	CASNPAGGPNGELFF	TGCGCCAGCAATCCAGCGGGGGGGCCCAACGGGGAGCTGTTTTTT
TRBV7-9	few	TRBD1	TRBJ2-7	14	CASSPTGVINEQYF	TGTGCCAGCAGCCCCACAGGGGTGATCAACGAGCAGTACTTC
TRBV27	few	NA	TRBJ2-7	15	CASSLSGRLTYEQYF	TGTGCCAGCAGTTTGTCGGGACGGCTAACCTACGAGCAGTACTTC
TRBV7-8	many	NA	TRBJ1-5	19	CASSLAPTIAEYSNQPQHF	TGTGCCAGCAGCTTAGCTCCCACTATAGCAGAGTATAGCAATCAGCCCCAGCATTTT
TRBV5-1	NA	TRBD2	TRBJ2-1	16	CASSPGSRGGWNEQFF	TGCGCCAGCAGCCCCGGTTCGCGGGGGGGCTGGAATGAGCAGTTCTTC
TRBV5-1	few	NA	TRBJ1-1	15	CASSLDRGDGTEAFF	TGCGCCAGCAGCTTGGATAGGGGGGATGGCACTGAAGCTTTCTTT
TRBV11-1	NA	NA	TRBJ1-1	16	CASSGSHRVISTEAFF	TGTGCCAGCAGCGGCTCTCACAGGGTCATTAGCACTGAAGCTTTCTTT
TRBV5-5	NA	NA	TRBJ2-2	14	CASSAGQHTGELFF	TGTGCCAGCAGCGCGGGACAGCACACCGGGGAGCTGTTTTTT
TRBV4-1	many	NA	TRBJ1-1	13	CASRDTGPTEAFF	TGCGCCAGCAGGGACACAGGGCCCACTGAAGCTTTCTTT
TRBV19	NA	TRBD2	TRBJ2-1	15	CASSPAGGGYNEQFF	TGTGCCAGTAGTCCGGCCGGCGGGGGATACAATGAGCAGTTCTTC
TRBV2	NA	NA	TRBJ2-1	13	CASIKQGLNEQFF	TGTGCCAGCATAAAACAGGGTCTCAATGAGCAGTTCTTC
TRBV9	NA	NA	TRBJ2-5	12	CASSSSGETQYF	TGTGCCAGCAGCTCATCAGGAGAGACCCAGTACTTC
TRBV12-3/TRBV12-4	NA	TRBD1	TRBJ1-5	16	CASSLGDSPRNQPQHF	TGTGCCAGCAGTTTGGGGGACAGCCCCCGTAATCAGCCCCAGCATTTT
TRBV10-2	NA	TRBD2	TRBJ2-3	15	CASSEKGLVRDTQYF	TGCGCCAGCAGTGAGAAGGGACTAGTGAGGGATACGCAGTATTTT
TRBV4-2	NA	NA	TRBJ2-2	16	CASSQDAVRNTGELFF	TGTGCCAGCAGCCAAGATGCGGTCCGAAACACCGGGGAGCTGTTTTTT
TRBV7-2	few	NA	TRBJ2-7	15	CASSIPDVRRSEQYF	TGTGCCAGCAGCATACCCGACGTGAGGAGAAGCGAGCAGTACTTC
TRBV28	NA	NA	TRBJ1-2	14	CASSLLGANYGYTF	TGTGCCAGCAGTTTACTGGGAGCTAACTATGGCTACACCTTC
TRBV28	NA	TRBD1	TRBJ1-2	14	CASSPGTGASGYTF	TGTGCCAGCAGTCCCGGGACAGGGGCCAGTGGCTACACCTTC
TRBV5-1	NA	NA	TRBJ2-1	12	CASPGATNEQFF	TGCGCCAGCCCGGGAGCTACAAATGAGCAGTTCTTC
TRBV7-9	few	NA	TRBJ2-6	13	CASRPAGANVLTF	TGTGCCAGCAGACCCGCCGGGGCCAACGTCCTGACTTTC
TRBV4-2	few	NA	TRBJ2-3	16	CASSQDGSGGPDTQYF	TGTGCCAGCAGCCAAGACGGGTCGGGGGGCCCGGATACGCAGTATTTT
TRBV20-1	few	NA	TRBJ2-1	12	CSANSGINEQFF	TGCAGTGCTAATTCTGGCATCAATGAGCAGTTCTTC
TRBV12-3/TRBV12-4	few	TRBD2	TRBJ2-5	17	CASSFLLPGLARETQYF	TGTGCCAGCAGTTTCCTCTTACCCGGACTAGCGAGGGAGACCCAGTACTTC
TRBV12-3/TRBV12-4	NA	NA	TRBJ2-7	13	CASSVTGRLEQYF	TGTGCCAGCAGTGTGACAGGTCGGCTCGAGCAGTACTTC